The next 25 T cell receptor beta chains were all read from a single sample in a study of blood T cell repertoires in COVID-19 (TCRdb year 2020). The library was produced with the immunoSEQ multiplex PCR assay. TCRdb provides this immuneACCESS table in a form limited to in-frame rearrangements. Some clones are lacking; in checked studies, under half of them reflect an unresolved V gene, and why the rest are absent is not known. In this sample the table shows under 200,000 clones, roughly four fifths of which occur a single time. The ten largest account for more than 1.5% of the sample. Sequenced: peripheral blood. These TCRs come from a human donor in a cohort sampled during active COVID-19.

The chain links TRBV2 to TRBJ2-3; 8 nucleotides line up with TRBD1. Germline lookup yields CDR1 SNHLY and CDR2 FYNNEI. This CDR3 is 14 amino acids long. The trim removed 7 bases at V and 6 bases at J, leaving 9 bases unmatched. The CDR3 sequence: CASNPQGADDTQYF. For the CDR3, the DNA is TGTGCCAGCAATCCCCAGGGGGCCGACGATACGCAGTATTTT.

The chain is built from TRBV5-4 and TRBJ1-1; the match to TRBD1 covers 7 bases. The germline gives CDR1 SGHNT, CDR2 YYREEE (reference sequence). The CDR3 is 15 residues long. J gave up 3 bases and V 3 bases, and 8 bases lay outside the gene matches. The CDR3 reads CASSWKGTGDTEAFF. The CDR3 DNA reads as TGTGCCAGCAGCTGGAAGGGAACAGGGGACACTGAAGCTTTCTTT.

This clone was seen more than once but under ten times. The chain employs TRBV5-1 and TRBJ1-5; 10 bases fit TRBD1. The germline V gene encodes CDR1 SGHRS and CDR2 YFSETQ. J was trimmed by 6 bases and V by 5 bases; bases with no gene match: 5. The CDR3 is 14 amino acids. CDR3: CASSLTGGTQPQHF. The CDR3 nucleotides are TGCGCCAGCAGTTTGACAGGGGGCACTCAGCCCCAGCATTTT.

The rearrangement uses TRBV10-3 and TRBJ2-1; the match to TRBD2 covers 8 bases. The CDR3 has 13 residues. Germline V gene sequence: CDR1 ENHRY, CDR2 SYGVKD. V was pared by 3 bases and J by 8 bases, with 3 bases of the junction left unmatched. CDR3: CAISDGTRDEQFF. The DNA for the CDR3 is TGTGCCATCAGTGACGGGACTAGGGATGAGCAGTTCTTC.

This clone was seen once. The genes are TRBV7-8 and TRBJ2-2; 9 bases are a match to TRBD1. CDR3 length equals 14 residues. Per the germline V gene, CDR1 is SGHVS and CDR2 is FQNEAQ. Trimming cost V 1 base and J 6 bases; bases outside gene matches: 0. CDR3 in amino acids: CASSLDRGPGELFF. In DNA, the CDR3 is TGTGCCAGCAGCTTAGACAGGGGGCCCGGGGAGCTGTTTTTT.

The chain uses TRBV28 and TRBJ1-2; D perhaps matches TRBD1 (5 bases). Trimming pared 6 bases from V and 5 bases from J, leaving 13 bases between. CDR3 length: 13 amino acids. CDR1 is MDHEN and CDR2 is SYDVKM in the germline V gene. This CDR3 reads CASSVDSLYGYTF. CDR3 DNA sequence: TGTGCCAGCAGCGTTGACAGCCTATATGGCTACACCTTC.

This chain joins TRBV6-2 or TRBV6-3 and TRBJ2-5; no reliable D call. The CDR3 runs to 12 residues. Germline CDR1 reads MNHEY; CDR2 reads SVGEGT. Trimming took off 0 bases at V and 5 bases at J, with 4 bases between the two ends. Here the CDR3 reads CASSYSVETQYF. CDR3 nucleotides: TGTGCCAGCAGTTACTCCGTCGAGACCCAGTACTTC.

This chain connects TRBV11-2 to TRBJ2-3; perhaps TRBD1 as D (6 bases). Germline loops: CDR1 SGHAT, CDR2 FQNNGV. Trimming took off 3 bases at V and 3 bases at J, with 13 bases between the two ends. The CDR3 sequence is 15 residues long. In nucleotides, the CDR3 is TGTGCCAGCAGCTTGCAGGGGTCGGTTACAGATACGCAGTATTTT. It translates to CASSLQGSVTDTQYF.

The rearrangement uses TRBV4-3 and TRBJ2-3, with TRBD2 as a possible D gene (6 bases). The CDR3 loop spans 13 amino acids. V lost 3 bases, J lost 4 bases, and 8 bases lay in between. CDR1 is LGHNA, CDR2 YSLEER, per germline. Here the CDR3 DNA reads TGCGCCAGCAGCCATCGACTAGCAGATACGCAGTATTTT. Protein: CASSHRLADTQYF.

The chain combines TRBV14 with TRBJ2-7, with a tentative D call TRBD1 (5 bases). The germline gives CDR1 SGHDN, CDR2 FVKESK. The CDR3 has 13 amino acids. Trimming took off 4 bases at V and 5 bases at J, with 12 bases between the two ends. Here the CDR3 DNA reads TGTGCCAGCAGCCCTCTTGGGGCCCACGAGCAGTACTTC. Translation: CASSPLGAHEQYF.

The V and J genes are TRBV7-2 and TRBJ2-5, with no clear D. Germline V gene data show CDR1 as SGHTA and CDR2 as FQGNSA. V was clipped by 5 bases and J by 5 bases, with 21 bases between them. CDR3 length: 16 amino acids. This CDR3 reads CASSLLGFSMSETQYF. The CDR3 DNA follows: TGTGCCAGCAGCCTTCTCGGTTTCTCTATGAGCGAGACCCAGTACTTC.

The chain is built from TRBV5-5 and TRBJ1-2; a possible D gene is TRBD1 (5 bases). Trimming removed 4 bases at V and 2 bases at J, with 12 bases between. This CDR3 region has 14 residues. The V gene's germline CDR1 is SGHKS and CDR2 YYEKEE (reference sequence). The chain's CDR3 is CASSGGGSNYGYTF. The CDR3 nucleotides are TGTGCCAGCAGCGGCGGGGGGTCGAACTATGGCTACACCTTC. The complete variable domain, with remaining parts taken from reference TRBV5-5 and TRBJ1-2, reads DAGVTQSPTHLIKTRGQQVTLRCSPISGHKSVSWYQQVLGQGPQFIFQYYEKEERGRGNFPDRFSARQFPNYSSELNVNALLLGDSALYLCASSGGGSNYGYTFGSGTRLTVV.

J is TRBJ1-4 and V is TRBV19; D unresolved. Trimming removed 10 bases from V and 7 bases from J, with 16 bases in between. Germline values: CDR1 LNHDA, CDR2 SQIVND (reference sequence). The CDR3 is made up of 13 amino acids. CDR3 amino acids: CATSLREGEKLFF. The CDR3 DNA is TGTGCCACCTCGTTGCGGGAGGGTGAAAAACTGTTTTTT.

V is TRBV25-1 and J is TRBJ2-5, with TRBD1 identical over 9 bases. The germline CDR1 and CDR2 sequences are MGHDK and SYGVNS. J gave up 5 bases and V 4 bases, and 8 bases lay outside the gene matches. The CDR3 has 15 amino acids. CDR3 region: CASSGPGQGGETQYF. The CDR3, as DNA: TGTGCCAGCAGTGGTCCGGGACAGGGTGGGGAGACCCAGTACTTC. Supplemented by reference TRBV25-1 and TRBJ2-5, the full variable domain reads EADIYQTPRYLVIGTGKKITLECSQTMGHDKMYWYQQDPGMELHLIHYSYGVNSTEKGDLSSESTVSRIRTEHFPLTLESARPSHTSQYLCASSGPGQGGETQYFGPGTRLLVL.

The V call is TRBV3-1 (or the pseudogene TRBV3-2), the J call TRBJ2-1; weak D call: TRBD2 (5 bases). The V gene's germline CDR1 is LGHDT and CDR2 YNNKEL (reference sequence). The CDR3 runs to 14 residues. With 3 bases removed from V and 3 bases from J, the gap between germline ends came to 9 bases. Here the CDR3 DNA reads TGTGCCAGCAGCCACGGGGTTAACTACAATGAGCAGTTCTTC. Its protein is CASSHGVNYNEQFF.

The J gene is TRBJ2-7, the V gene TRBV27; D gene ambiguous. The CDR3 is 14 residues long. V was clipped by 5 bases and J by 0 bases, with 11 bases between them. Germline loops: CDR1 MNHEY, CDR2 SMNVEV (reference sequence). The chain's CDR3 is CASSPRSSSYEQYF. CDR3 DNA: TGTGCCAGCAGTCCAAGATCTAGCTCCTACGAGCAGTACTTC.

The rearrangement links TRBV7-9 to TRBJ2-7; 9 bases agree with TRBD1. Germline lookup yields CDR1 SEHNR and CDR2 FQNEAQ (reference sequence). With 0 bases clipped from V and 4 bases from J, the junction kept 7 bases outside the gene matches. This CDR3 has 16 amino acids. CDR3: CASSLAARGQGYEQYF. DNA of the CDR3: TGTGCCAGCAGCTTAGCCGCAAGGGGACAGGGTTACGAGCAGTACTTC. The entire variable domain, with the rest obtained from reference TRBV7-9 and TRBJ2-7, is as follows: DTGVSQNPRHKITKRGQNVTFRCDPISEHNRLYWYRQTLGQGPEFLTYFQNEAQLEKSRLLSDRFSAERPKGSFSTLEIQRTEQGDSAMYLCASSLAARGQGYEQYFGPGTRLTVT.

The genes are TRBV7-9 and TRBJ2-1, with D possibly matching TRBD1 (6 bases). The germline V gene has CDR1 SEHNR and CDR2 FQNEAQ (reference sequence). The V and J ends lost 5 bases and 0 bases respectively, with 8 bases between them. This CDR3 is 14 amino acids long. CDR3 coding DNA: TGTGCCAGCAGCATACAGGGCTCCTACAATGAGCAGTTCTTC. Translated: CASSIQGSYNEQFF.

The chain is built from TRBV19 and TRBJ1-2, with D hard to call. The germline V and J ends were trimmed by 0 bases and 0 bases, with 5 bases remaining between them. In germline, CDR1 is LNHDA, CDR2 SQIVND (reference sequence). The CDR3 is 14 amino acids. This chain's CDR3 is CASSIDTANYGYTF. CDR3 bases: TGTGCCAGTAGTATAGATACAGCTAACTATGGCTACACCTTC.

The chain combines TRBV9 with TRBJ2-2, with a possible D match to TRBD2 (5 bases). The V and J ends lost 4 bases and 5 bases respectively, with 18 bases between them. Germline assignment: CDR1 SGDLS and CDR2 YYNGEE. CDR3 length equals 16 residues. The CDR3 protein is CASSSPFLGGTGELFF. DNA of the CDR3: TGTGCCAGCAGCTCCCCCTTTCTGGGCGGGACCGGGGAGCTGTTTTTT.

The rearrangement joins TRBV4-2 to TRBJ2-2; TRBD2 aligns across 10 bases. Trimming removed 1 base from V and 1 base from J; junction bases left unmatched: 0. The CDR3 extends over 16 amino acids. The germline CDR1 and CDR2 sequences are LGHNA and YNFKEQ. In nucleotides, the CDR3 is TGTGCCAGCAGCCAAGCTAGCGGGGGGAACACCGGGGAGCTGTTTTTT. Translated, it gives CASSQASGGNTGELFF.

In this sample, this clone turned up once. The chain couples TRBV4-3 to TRBJ2-7; D is perhaps TRBD1 (6 bases). CDR3 length: 15 amino acids. Looked up from germline, CDR1 is LGHNA and CDR2 is YSLEER. V was trimmed by 2 bases and J by 2 bases, leaving 13 bases between them. The DNA for the CDR3 is TGCGCCAGCAGCCAAATACTACAGGGACCCTACGAGCAGTACTTC. It encodes CASSQILQGPYEQYF.

V usage is TRBV28 and J usage is TRBJ1-1; the D is unclear. This CDR3 is built from 12 residues. Trimming removed 5 bases at V and 7 bases at J, with 11 bases between. Germline values: CDR1 MDHEN, CDR2 SYDVKM. The CDR3 sequence: CASSPILGEAFF. The CDR3 bases are TGTGCCAGCAGTCCCATCCTAGGTGAAGCTTTCTTT.

The genes are TRBV6-6 and TRBJ2-7, with TRBD2 matching 8 bases. V lost 5 bases and J lost 2; bases outside the gene matches: 5. This CDR3 has 14 amino acids. Germline CDR1 and CDR2: MNHNY and SVGAGI (reference sequence). CDR3 sequence: CASSPSGRPYEQYF. CDR3 bases: TGTGCCAGCAGTCCTAGCGGGCGCCCCTACGAGCAGTACTTC.

V gene TRBV11-2 combines with J gene TRBJ2-7; a possible D gene is TRBD2 (6 bases). The V gene's germline CDR1 is SGHAT and CDR2 FQNNGV. The CDR3 runs to 15 residues. The V end was cut by 2 bases, the J end by 0 bases, with 11 bases between. In nucleotides, the CDR3 is TGTGCCAGCAGCTTAATCGGGGGAATCTCCTACGAGCAGTACTTC. The encoded protein is CASSLIGGISYEQYF.